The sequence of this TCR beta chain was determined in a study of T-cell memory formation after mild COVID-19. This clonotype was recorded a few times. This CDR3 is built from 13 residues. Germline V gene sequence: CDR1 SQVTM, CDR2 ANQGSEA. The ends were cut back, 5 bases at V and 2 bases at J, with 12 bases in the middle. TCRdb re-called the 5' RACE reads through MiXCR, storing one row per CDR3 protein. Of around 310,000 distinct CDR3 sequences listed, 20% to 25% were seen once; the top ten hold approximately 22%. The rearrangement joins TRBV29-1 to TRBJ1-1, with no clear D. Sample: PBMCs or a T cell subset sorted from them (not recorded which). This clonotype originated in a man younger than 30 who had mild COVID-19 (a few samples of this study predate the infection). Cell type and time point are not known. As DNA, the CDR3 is TGCAGCGTTTTATTCCTTGTCAACACTGAAGCTTTCTTT. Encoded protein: CSVLFLVNTEAFF.